This T cell receptor beta chain was recorded in a study of T cells in Graves' hyperthyroidism and ophthalmopathy. In germline, CDR1 is SGDLS, CDR2 YYNGEE. The germline V and J ends were trimmed by 4 bases and 3 bases, with 5 bases remaining between them. The CDR3 is made up of 13 amino acids. Using RNA transcripts as the source, TCR beta CDR3 regions were amplified. First-round RT-PCR of the TCR CDR3 relied on the HTBI primer set. TCRdb reprocessed the multiplex PCR reads with MiXCR, giving one entry per CDR3 protein. The sample has about 480,000 distinct CDR3 sequences; 13% to 15% are singletons. This clonotype was seen a few times. Since a much larger clone is just one base distant, this may be a read error.

The receptor comes from a woman between 18 and 30 years old with Graves' hyperthyroidism. Sequenced input: blood. The rearrangement links TRBV9 to TRBJ2-6; the D is unclear. The CDR3 region has the DNA TGTGCCAGCAGCAACTTTGGGGCCAACGTCCTGACTTTC. It yields the protein CASSNFGANVLTF.